The sequence of this T cell receptor (beta chain) was determined in a study of PD-1 blockade in classical Hodgkin lymphoma. Overall study: On a schedule of every 2 weeks, patients received nivolumab 3 mg/kg intravenously.

Every patient was affected by relapse after autologous stem cell transplantation, while exposure to brentuximab vedotin was not uniform. TCRdb keeps only in-frame clones here, not all; method: immunoSEQ multiplex PCR. Found here are over 45,000 clones, 73% of them singletons; the top ten hold about 15%. Study-wide results and limits: Compared with baseline, CD4+ but not CD8+ TCR diversity had risen significantly by C4D1. Any patient who commenced nivolumab under 1 year after ASCT was excluded. Relative to healthy donors, newly diagnosed patients reportedly had lower baseline TCR diversity, which was reported as lower still in relapsed/refractory patients.

CDR3 size: 14 residues. Germline lookup yields CDR1 SGHRS and CDR2 YFSETQ. V was clipped by 4 bases and J by 1 base; unmatched bases: 3. Note on this clone: Antigen unknown.

This material consisted of peripheral blood mononuclear cells (PBMCs), taken before the second cycle of nivolumab. V and J are TRBV5-1 and TRBJ2-7; TRBD1 matches at 9 bases. This TCR came from a human donor with classical Hodgkin lymphoma. The CDR3 DNA follows: TGCGCCAGCAGCCCTGGGACAGGGTCCTACGAGCAGTACTTC. This sequence encodes CASSPGTGSYEQYF.